The source of this T cell receptor beta chain is a study of T cell changes during pregnancy in multiple sclerosis. Worth noting for this clone: An end of the junction differs from the germline gene, which may be a read error.

CDR1 and CDR2 from the germline V gene are SGHNT and YYREEE (reference sequence). CDR3 length: 15 amino acids. The repertoire was sequenced with immunoSEQ multiplex PCR; TCRdb's copy has only in-frame clones and lacks some. This sample has some 41,000 clones, with approximately 91% found just once. The sequence derives from a female donor with multiple sclerosis, enrolled in a pregnancy study. The chain is built from TRBV5-4 and TRBJ2-3; 9 nucleotides line up with TRBD2. Specimen: PBMCs (not recorded whether the cells were cultured). CDR3 DNA: TGTTCCAGCAGCTTCGGACTAGCGAACACAGATACGCAGTATTTT. It yields the protein CSSSFGLANTDTQYF.